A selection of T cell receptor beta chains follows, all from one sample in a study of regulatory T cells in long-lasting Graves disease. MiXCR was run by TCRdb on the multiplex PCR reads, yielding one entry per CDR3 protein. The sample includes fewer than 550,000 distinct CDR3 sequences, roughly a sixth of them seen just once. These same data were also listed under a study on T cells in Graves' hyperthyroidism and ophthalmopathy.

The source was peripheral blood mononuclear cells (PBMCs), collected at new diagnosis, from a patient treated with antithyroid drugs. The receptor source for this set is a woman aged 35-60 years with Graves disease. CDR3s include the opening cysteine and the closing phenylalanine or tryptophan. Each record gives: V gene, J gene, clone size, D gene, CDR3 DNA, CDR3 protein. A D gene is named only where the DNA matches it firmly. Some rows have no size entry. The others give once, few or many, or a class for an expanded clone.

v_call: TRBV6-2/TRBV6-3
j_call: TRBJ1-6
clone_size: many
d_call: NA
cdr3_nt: TGTGCCAGCAGTTACCAGCGCAGGGACTCACCCCTCCACTTT
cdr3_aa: CASSYQRRDSPLHF

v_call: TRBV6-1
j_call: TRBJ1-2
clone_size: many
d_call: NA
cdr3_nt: TGTGCCAGCAGTGAAGCGGGGAACTATGGCTACACCTTC
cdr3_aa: CASSEAGNYGYTF

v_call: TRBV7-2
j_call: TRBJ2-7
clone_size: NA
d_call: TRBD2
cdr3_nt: TGTGCCAGCAGCTTCTCTTCGGGGGGCTACGAGCAGTACTTC
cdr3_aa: CASSFSSGGYEQYF

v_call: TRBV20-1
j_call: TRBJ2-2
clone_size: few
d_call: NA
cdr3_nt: TGCAGTGCGCTACGGGTCGCGAACACCGGGGAGCTGTTTTTT
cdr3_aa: CSALRVANTGELFF

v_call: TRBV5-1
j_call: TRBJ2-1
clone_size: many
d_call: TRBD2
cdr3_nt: TGCGCCAGCAGCGCCGGACTAGCGGATTACAATGAGCAGTTCTTC
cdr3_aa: CASSAGLADYNEQFF

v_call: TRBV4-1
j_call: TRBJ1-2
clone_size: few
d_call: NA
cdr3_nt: TGCGCCAGCAGCCAAGAGAGGGGGGGACACTATGGCTACACCTTC
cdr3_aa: CASSQERGGHYGYTF

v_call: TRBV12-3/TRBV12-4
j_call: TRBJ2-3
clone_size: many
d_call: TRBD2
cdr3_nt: TGTGCCAGCCTCGGGGGGGCGGGAGATACGCAGTATTTT
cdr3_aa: CASLGGAGDTQYF

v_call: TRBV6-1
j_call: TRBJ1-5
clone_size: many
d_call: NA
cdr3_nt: TGTGCCAGCAGTGAAGAGTCTTCCGGCAATCAGCCCCAGCATTTT
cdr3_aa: CASSEESSGNQPQHF

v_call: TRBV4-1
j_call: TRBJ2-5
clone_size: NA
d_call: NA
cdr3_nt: TGCGCCAGCAGCCAAGGGCCTAAGGGTGCAGAGACCCAGTACTTC
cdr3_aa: CASSQGPKGAETQYF

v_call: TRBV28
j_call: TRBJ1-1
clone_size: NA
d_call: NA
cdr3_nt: TGTGCCAGCCTCCCCCCGCGGCAGAACACTGAAGCTTTCTTT
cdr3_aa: CASLPPRQNTEAFF

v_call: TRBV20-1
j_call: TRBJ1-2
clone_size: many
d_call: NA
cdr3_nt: TGCAGTGCCCTCCCTCAGGGAGACTATGGCTACACCTTC
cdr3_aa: CSALPQGDYGYTF

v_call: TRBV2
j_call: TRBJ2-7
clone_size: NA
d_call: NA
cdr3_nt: TGTGCCAGCGAAAACCTCTACGAGCAGTACTTC
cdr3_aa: CASENLYEQYF

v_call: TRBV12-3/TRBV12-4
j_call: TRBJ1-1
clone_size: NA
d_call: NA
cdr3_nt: TGTGCCAGCACCCTCGGGGTGGGGAACACTGAAGCTTTCTTT
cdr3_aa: CASTLGVGNTEAFF

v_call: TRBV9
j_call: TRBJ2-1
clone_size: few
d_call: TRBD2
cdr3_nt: TGTGCCAGCAGTACTAGCGGGGCTAACAATGAGCAGTTCTTC
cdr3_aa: CASSTSGANNEQFF

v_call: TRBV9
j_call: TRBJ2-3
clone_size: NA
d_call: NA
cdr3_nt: TGTGCCAGCAGCGTAGGGGTCCTTCCTATAGATACGCAGTATTTT
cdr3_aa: CASSVGVLPIDTQYF

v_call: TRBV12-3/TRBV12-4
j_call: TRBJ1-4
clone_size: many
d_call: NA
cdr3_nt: TGTGCCAGCATCCCTCGACAGTCTACTGAAAAACTGTTTTTT
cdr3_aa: CASIPRQSTEKLFF

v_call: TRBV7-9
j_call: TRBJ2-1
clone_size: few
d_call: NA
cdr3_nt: TGTGCCAGCAGCTTAGCCCTAGTCCGGGACGGATACAATGAGCAGTTCTTC
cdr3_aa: CASSLALVRDGYNEQFF

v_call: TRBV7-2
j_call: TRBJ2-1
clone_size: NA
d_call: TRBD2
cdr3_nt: TGTGCCAGCAGCTTAGGAGGGACTAGCGGGGCCGCGCAGTTCTTC
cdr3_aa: CASSLGGTSGAAQFF

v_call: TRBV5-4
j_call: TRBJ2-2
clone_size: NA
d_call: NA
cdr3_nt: TGTGCCAGCAGCACGGGACCGATGAACACCGGGGAGCTGTTTTTT
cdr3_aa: CASSTGPMNTGELFF

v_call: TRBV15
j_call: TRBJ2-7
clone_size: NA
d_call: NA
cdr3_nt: TGTGCCACCAGCAAGCACTATAGCTACGAGCAGTACTTC
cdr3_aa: CATSKHYSYEQYF

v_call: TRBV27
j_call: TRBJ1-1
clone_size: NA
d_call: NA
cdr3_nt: TGTGCCAGCAGTTTTGGTCCCACGGACAGCCCCTTGAGGGCTTTCTTT
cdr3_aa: CASSFGPTDSPLRAFF

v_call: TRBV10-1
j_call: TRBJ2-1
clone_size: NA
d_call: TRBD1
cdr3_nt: TGCGCCAGCAGTTCACAGGGGTTCCATGAGCAGTTCTTC
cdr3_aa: CASSSQGFHEQFF

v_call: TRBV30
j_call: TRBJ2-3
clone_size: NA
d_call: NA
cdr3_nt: TGTGCCTGGAGTGGACACAAACTAGCAATTAGCACAGATACGCAGTATTTT
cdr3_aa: CAWSGHKLAISTDTQYF

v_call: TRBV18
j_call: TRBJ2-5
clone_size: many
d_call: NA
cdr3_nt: TGTGCCAGCTCACCTCAAGGACAGCAAGAGACCCAGTACTTC
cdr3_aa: CASSPQGQQETQYF

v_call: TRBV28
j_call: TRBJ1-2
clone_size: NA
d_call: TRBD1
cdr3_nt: TGTGCCAGCAGTTTAGAAGGGACAGGGGGTAGAGGTGGCTACACCTTC
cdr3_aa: CASSLEGTGGRGGYTF

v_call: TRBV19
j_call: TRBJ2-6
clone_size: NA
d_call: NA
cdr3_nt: TGTGCCAGCCACTCTGGGGACTCTCCTGGGGCCAACGTCCTGACTTTC
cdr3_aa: CASHSGDSPGANVLTF

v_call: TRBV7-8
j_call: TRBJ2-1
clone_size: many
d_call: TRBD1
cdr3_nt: TGTGCCAGCAGCTTGGGTTTGACAGGGTCTAACAATGAGCAGTTCTTC
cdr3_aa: CASSLGLTGSNNEQFF

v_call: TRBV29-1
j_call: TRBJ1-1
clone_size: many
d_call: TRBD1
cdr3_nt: TGCAGCGGAGGGACAGGGAACACTGAAGCTTTCTTT
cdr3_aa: CSGGTGNTEAFF

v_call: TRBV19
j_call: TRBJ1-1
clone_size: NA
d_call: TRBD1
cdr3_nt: TGTGCCAGTAGTATTCTTGGTTCAGGGGGCACTGAAGCTTTCTTT
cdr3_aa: CASSILGSGGTEAFF

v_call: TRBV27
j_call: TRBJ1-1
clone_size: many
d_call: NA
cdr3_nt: TGTGCCAGCAGACTTAGGGATGTGTTCACTGAAGCTTTCTTT
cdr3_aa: CASRLRDVFTEAFF

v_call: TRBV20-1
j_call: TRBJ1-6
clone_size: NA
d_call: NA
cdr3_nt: TGCAGTGCCAGCGGGCCACCAAATTCACCCCTCCACTTT
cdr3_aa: CSASGPPNSPLHF

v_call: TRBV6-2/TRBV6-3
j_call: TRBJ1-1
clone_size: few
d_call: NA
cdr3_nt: TGTGCCAGCCTGGGCAGGGGCCACAGTGCTAGCACTGAAGCTTTCTTT
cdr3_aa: CASLGRGHSASTEAFF

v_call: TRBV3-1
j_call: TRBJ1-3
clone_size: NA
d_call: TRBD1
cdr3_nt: TGTGCCAGCAGCCATACCGGGACAGGGCCTATCCTCGGAAACACCATATATTTT
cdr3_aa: CASSHTGTGPILGNTIYF

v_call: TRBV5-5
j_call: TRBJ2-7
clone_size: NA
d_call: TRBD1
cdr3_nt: TGTGCCAGCAGTCTTGAGGGACAGCCCCTGGCGCAGTACTTC
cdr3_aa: CASSLEGQPLAQYF

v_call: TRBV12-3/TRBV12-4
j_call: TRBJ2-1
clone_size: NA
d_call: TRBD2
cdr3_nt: TGTGCCACCACGAGCGGGGGGCCCCCCTACAATGAGCAGTTCTTC
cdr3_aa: CATTSGGPPYNEQFF

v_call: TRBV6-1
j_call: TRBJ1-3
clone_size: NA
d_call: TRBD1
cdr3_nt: TGTGCCAGCATTCGAATAGGGGGCGACTCTGGAAACACCATATATTTT
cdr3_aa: CASIRIGGDSGNTIYF

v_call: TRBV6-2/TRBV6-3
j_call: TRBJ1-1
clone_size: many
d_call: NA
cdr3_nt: TGTGCCAGCAGTGCCACTGGGAACACTGAAGCTTTCTTT
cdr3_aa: CASSATGNTEAFF

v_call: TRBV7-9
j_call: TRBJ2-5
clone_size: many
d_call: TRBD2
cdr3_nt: TGTGCCAGCAGCTTAACCCCCTGGGGGGGGGAAGAGACCCAGTACTTC
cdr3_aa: CASSLTPWGGEETQYF

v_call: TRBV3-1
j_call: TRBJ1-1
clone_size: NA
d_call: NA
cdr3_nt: TGTGCCAGCAGCCAAGAAGGGGGGGTTTGGGAAGCTTTCTTT
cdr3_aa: CASSQEGGVWEAFF

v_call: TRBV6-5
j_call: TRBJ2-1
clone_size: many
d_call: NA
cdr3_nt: TGTGCCAGCAGTTCCTATGGGGGCAACAATGAGCAGTTCTTC
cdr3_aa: CASSSYGGNNEQFF

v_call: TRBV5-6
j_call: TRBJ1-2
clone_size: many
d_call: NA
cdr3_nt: TGTGCCAGCAGCTTGGGTAGTGGAGGCTACACCTTC
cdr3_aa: CASSLGSGGYTF

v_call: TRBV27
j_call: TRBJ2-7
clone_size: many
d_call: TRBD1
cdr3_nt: TGTGCCAGCAGCCCCGACAGGGGGCTTTACGAGCAGTACTTC
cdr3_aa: CASSPDRGLYEQYF

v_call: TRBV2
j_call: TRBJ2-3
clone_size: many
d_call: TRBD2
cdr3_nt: TGTGCCAGCAGAAACCGACTAGCGTCAGATACGCAGTATTTT
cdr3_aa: CASRNRLASDTQYF

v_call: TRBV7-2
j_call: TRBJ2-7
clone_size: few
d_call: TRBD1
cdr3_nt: TGTGCTTCGGGACAGGCCTCCTACGAGCAGTACTTC
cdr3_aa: CASGQASYEQYF

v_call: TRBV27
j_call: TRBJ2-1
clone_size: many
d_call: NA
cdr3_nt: TGTGCCAGCGGATGGAGCAGCTACAATGAGCAGTTCTTC
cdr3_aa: CASGWSSYNEQFF

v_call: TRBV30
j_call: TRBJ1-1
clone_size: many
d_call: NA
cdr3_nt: TGTGCCTGGATTAAATGGGGGCTGAACACTGAAGCTTTCTTT
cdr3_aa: CAWIKWGLNTEAFF

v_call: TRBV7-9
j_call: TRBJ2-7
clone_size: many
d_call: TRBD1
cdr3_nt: TGTGCCAGCAGCTTTGGGGGACAGGGACTCTCCTACGAGCAGTACTTC
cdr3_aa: CASSFGGQGLSYEQYF

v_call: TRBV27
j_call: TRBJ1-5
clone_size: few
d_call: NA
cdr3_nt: TGTGCCAGCAGTTTAGTGGGAGGCAGCGGGCCCCAGCATTTT
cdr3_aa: CASSLVGGSGPQHF